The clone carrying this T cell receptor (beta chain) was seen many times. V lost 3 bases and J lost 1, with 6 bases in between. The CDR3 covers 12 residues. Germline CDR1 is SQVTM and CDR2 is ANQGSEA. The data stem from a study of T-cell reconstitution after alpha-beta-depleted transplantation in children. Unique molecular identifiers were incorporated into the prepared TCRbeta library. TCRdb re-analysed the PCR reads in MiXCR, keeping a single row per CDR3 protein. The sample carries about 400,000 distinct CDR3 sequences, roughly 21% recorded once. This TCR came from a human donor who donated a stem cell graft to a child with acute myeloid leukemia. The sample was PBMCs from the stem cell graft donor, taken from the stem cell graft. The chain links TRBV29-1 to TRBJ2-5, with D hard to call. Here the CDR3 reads CSVEFSQETQYF. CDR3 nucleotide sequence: TGCAGCGTTGAGTTCAGCCAAGAGACCCAGTACTTC.